Listed here are 8 T cell receptor beta chains from one sample, sequenced in a study of blood T cells in healthy people across ages. It was with a sample-barcoded 5' primer and a J-beta primer mix that a second PCR of roughly 6 to 12 cycles was run. One entry per CDR3 protein, called by TCRdb with MiXCR from the 5' RACE reads. Altogether 1.5 million or so distinct CDR3 sequences are present, 40% to 45% being singletons, with the ten largest covering less than 5%. Material: blood. The receptors here all came from a woman aged 18 to 35 in good health.

This clonotype appeared a single time. The chain has TRBV5-1 and TRBJ2-3; no clear D. CDR1 SGHRS and CDR2 YFSETQ come from the germline V gene. The CDR3 sequence is 14 residues long. V lost 5 bases, J lost 1 base, and 11 bases lay in between. The CDR3: CASRGGEGTDTQYF. Here the CDR3 DNA reads TGCGCCAGCAGGGGCGGAGAGGGCACAGATACGCAGTATTTT.

This clonotype was recorded a few times. The rearrangement uses TRBV20-1 and TRBJ2-5; 9 positions agree with TRBD2. The germline V gene has CDR1 DFQATT and CDR2 SNEGSKA (reference sequence). With V trimmed by 0 bases and J by 11 bases, 13 bases remained unmatched. This CDR3 is 15 amino acids long. Written as DNA, the CDR3 is TGCAGTGCTAGAGAGGGGACTAGCCGTTACAATGAGCAGTACTTC. The encoded protein is CSAREGTSRYNEQYF.

The chain uses TRBV12-3 or TRBV12-4 and TRBJ2-3, with 7 bases identical to TRBD1. The CDR3 covers 14 residues. V lost 7 bases and J lost 12; bases outside the gene matches: 16. CDR3 sequence: CASNEPGRGQDQYF. CDR3 DNA: TGTGCCAGCAACGAACCCGGCCGCGGACAGGACCAGTATTTT.

This clonotype was counted between two and nine times. This rearrangement joins TRBV13 to TRBJ2-3; D perhaps matches TRBD2 (6 bases). This CDR3 region has 17 residues. V gave up 3 bases and J gave up 2 bases, with 18 bases separating them. CDR1 is PRHDT and CDR2 is FYEKMQ in the germline V gene (reference sequence). The CDR3 is CASSFSRDPSDTDTQYF. The CDR3, as DNA: TGTGCCAGCAGCTTCTCCAGGGATCCTAGCGACACAGATACGCAGTATTTT.

In its sample, this clonotype was seen a few times. V is TRBV20-1 and J is TRBJ2-7; perhaps TRBD1 as D (6 bases). With 0 bases removed from V and 4 bases from J, the gap between germline ends came to 13 bases. Germline V gives CDR1 DFQATT, CDR2 SNEGSKA (reference sequence). The CDR3 has 14 amino acids. CDR3 coding DNA: TGCAGTGCTAGAGATCGAGCAGGGGCGTACGAGCAGTACTTC. Amino acids: CSARDRAGAYEQYF.

The chain recombines TRBV7-2 with TRBJ1-1; 7 nucleotides line up with TRBD1. The V gene's germline CDR1 is SGHTA and CDR2 FQGNSA. The CDR3 sequence is 15 residues long. V trimming: 3 bases; J trimming: 3 bases; junction bases outside the gene matches: 7. The CDR3 DNA follows: TGTGCCAGCAGCTTTGAAAGGGGGCTTTACACTGAAGCTTTCTTT. This codes for CASSFERGLYTEAFF. The full variable domain, with the rest looked up from reference TRBV7-2 and TRBJ1-1, is GAGVSQSPSNKVTEKGKDVELRCDPISGHTALYWYRQSLGQGLEFLIYFQGNSAPDKSGLPSDRFSAERTGGSVSTLTIQRTQQEDSAVYLCASSFERGLYTEAFFGQGTRLTVV.

This clonotype was recorded a few times. The rearrangement uses TRBV20-1 and TRBJ2-3; a weak D match, TRBD1 (8 bases). V was clipped by 1 base and J by 1 base, with 18 bases between them. This CDR3 has 17 amino acids. Germline-derived CDR1 and CDR2 are DFQATT and SNEGSKA (reference sequence). CDR3 nucleotides: TGCAGTGCTAGAGGGACAGGGAGGGTGTGGCGCACAGATACGCAGTATTTT. This sequence encodes CSARGTGRVWRTDTQYF.

V gene TRBV5-1 combines with J gene TRBJ1-2, with 7 bases matching TRBD1. After removal of 4 bases from V and 0 bases from J, the junction contained 6 bases not matched to a gene. The CDR3 spans 15 residues. Germline CDR1 SGHRS, CDR2 YFSETQ. Written as DNA, the CDR3 is TGCGCCAGCAGCGCCCGACAGGGCACTAACTATGGCTACACCTTC. It yields the protein CASSARQGTNYGYTF.